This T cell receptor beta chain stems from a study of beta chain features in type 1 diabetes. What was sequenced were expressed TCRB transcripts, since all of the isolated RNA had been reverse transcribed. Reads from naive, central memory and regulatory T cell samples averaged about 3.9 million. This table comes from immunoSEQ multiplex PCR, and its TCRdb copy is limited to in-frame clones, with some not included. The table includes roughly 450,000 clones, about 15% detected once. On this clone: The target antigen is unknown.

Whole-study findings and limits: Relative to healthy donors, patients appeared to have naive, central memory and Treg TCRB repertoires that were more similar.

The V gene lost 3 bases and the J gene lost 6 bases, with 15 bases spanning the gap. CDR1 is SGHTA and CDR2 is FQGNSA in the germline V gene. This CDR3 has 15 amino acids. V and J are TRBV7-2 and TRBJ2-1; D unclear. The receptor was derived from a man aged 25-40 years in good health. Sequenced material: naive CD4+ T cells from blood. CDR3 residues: CASSLGRMPSNEQFF. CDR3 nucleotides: TGTGCCAGCAGCTTGGGCCGAATGCCGAGCAATGAGCAGTTCTTC.